Listed below are T cell receptor beta chains from one sample, sequenced in a study of T cell repertoires in cytomegalovirus infection. TCRdb re-called the reads through MiXCR, storing one row per CDR3 protein. Here the sample spans some 160,000 distinct CDR3 sequences, 15% to 20% being singletons. The sequenced sample was CD8+ T cells from PBMCs. All receptors derive from a human donor in good health (CMV status not recorded). Some clones in this sample may be carry-over from other donors' samples. CDR3s include the opening cysteine and the closing phenylalanine or tryptophan. The D gene is left open where the match is weak. Only part of the rows carry a size: once, few, many, or a class if the clone is expanded.

>TRBJ2-1|.|TRBV7-9|.
CASSFSAGANEQFF
TGTGCCAGCAGCTTTAGTGCGGGGGCAAATGAGCAGTTCTTC
>TRBJ2-5|.|TRBV7-2|.
CASSSSGAQYF
TGTGCCAGCAGCTCGAGCGGAGCCCAGTACTTC
>TRBJ2-1|.|TRBV12-5|.
CASGLVEQYNEQFF
TGTGCTAGTGGTTTGGTAGAGCAGTACAATGAGCAGTTCTTC
>TRBJ2-7|.|TRBV27|.
CASSGGPRYEQYF
TGTGCCAGCAGTGGGGGACCGCGATACGAGCAGTACTTC
>TRBJ2-7|.|TRBV27|.
CASSSISSYEQYF
TGTGCCAGCAGTTCAATTAGCTCCTACGAGCAGTACTTC
>TRBJ2-1|TRBD2|TRBV7-2|many
CASSWRWAGVAEEQFF
TGTGCCAGCAGCTGGAGATGGGCGGGAGTTGCAGAAGAGCAGTTCTTC
>TRBJ2-7|.|TRBV11-2|.
CASTPQGSVYEQYF
TGTGCCAGCACCCCTCAGGGAAGCGTTTACGAGCAGTACTTC
>TRBJ1-6|.|TRBV27|few
CASSLLSDSPLHF
TGTGCCAGCAGTTTGTTATCAGATTCACCCCTCCACTTT
>TRBJ2-7|.|TRBV6-2/TRBV6-3|few
CASSYGQVEQYF
TGTGCCAGCAGTTACGGACAAGTGGAGCAGTACTTC
>TRBJ2-1|.|TRBV6-4|medium-sized
CASSVERSYNEQFF
TGTGCCAGCAGTGTGGAACGGTCCTACAATGAGCAGTTCTTC
>TRBJ2-1|TRBD2|TRBV11-2|few
CASAETSGRIVEQFF
TGTGCCAGCGCAGAGACTAGCGGGAGAATTGTTGAGCAGTTCTTC
>TRBJ2-7|TRBD1|TRBV7-2|.
CASSAGTVTYEQYF
TGTGCCAGCAGCGCCGGGACAGTAACCTACGAGCAGTACTTC
>TRBJ2-1|TRBD2|TRBV7-2|few
CASSLEGAGGWNEQFF
TGTGCCAGCAGCTTAGAAGGCGCGGGAGGGTGGAATGAGCAGTTCTTC
>TRBJ2-7|.|TRBV6-2/TRBV6-3|few
CASSHGDEQYF
TGTGCCAGCAGTCACGGGGACGAGCAGTACTTC
>TRBJ2-3|TRBD1|TRBV7-2|.
CASSLGWRDRGQDTQYF
TGTGCCAGCAGCTTAGGATGGCGGGACAGGGGGCAAGATACGCAGTATTTT
>TRBJ2-1|.|TRBV6-2/TRBV6-3|.
CASSYKAPASSYNEQFF
TGTGCCAGCAGTTACAAGGCCCCGGCCAGCTCCTACAATGAGCAGTTCTTC
>TRBJ2-1|.|TRBV7-2|.
CASSVQVWRDEQFF
TGTGCCAGCAGCGTTCAGGTTTGGAGGGACGAGCAGTTCTTC
>TRBJ2-5|TRBD2|TRBV11-1|.
CASSPEGTTVTKTQYF
TGTGCCAGCAGCCCTGAGGGGACTACCGTTACGAAGACCCAGTACTTC
>TRBJ1-1|.|TRBV12-5|.
CASGLLRTGALMNTEAFF
TGTGCTAGTGGTTTGCTCAGGACGGGAGCTTTGATGAACACTGAAGCTTTCTTT
>TRBJ2-5|TRBD2|TRBV6-5|.
CASSPQRGQETQYF
TGTGCCAGCAGTCCACAGCGGGGCCAAGAGACCCAGTACTTC
>TRBJ2-1|.|TRBV11-3|many
CASSLVDRDEQFF
TGTGCCAGCAGCTTAGTCGACCGGGACGAGCAGTTCTTC
>TRBJ1-4|.|TRBV7-9|few
CASSSDSREKLFF
TGTGCCAGCAGCTCCGACAGTCGGGAAAAACTGTTTTTT
>TRBJ2-7|.|TRBV7-8|many
CASSLPDSGGYYEQYF
TGTGCCAGCAGCTTACCGGACAGTGGGGGGTACTACGAGCAGTACTTC
>TRBJ2-7|TRBD2|TRBV15|.
CATSREVTSGYEQYF
TGTGCCACCAGCAGAGAGGTGACTAGCGGCTACGAGCAGTACTTC
>TRBJ2-7|TRBD1|TRBV6-2/TRBV6-3|many
CASSRRPGQAYSYEQYF
TGTGCCAGCAGTCGACGACCGGGACAGGCTTACTCCTACGAGCAGTACTTC
>TRBJ1-2|TRBD1|TRBV12-5|.
CASGRDRGPYGYTF
TGTGCTAGTGGCCGGGACAGGGGACCCTATGGCTACACCTTC
>TRBJ1-1|.|TRBV29-1|.
CSALGGANTEAFF
TGCAGCGCCCTGGGGGGGGCGAACACTGAAGCTTTCTTT
>TRBJ2-1|.|TRBV28|once
CASSPFGGDDNEQFF
TGTGCCAGCAGTCCCTTTGGGGGCGATGACAATGAGCAGTTCTTC
>TRBJ1-2|.|TRBV4-2|.
CASSQARAANYGYTF
TGTGCCAGCAGCCAAGCCAGGGCCGCTAACTATGGCTACACCTTC
>TRBJ2-2|TRBD1|TRBV7-3|few
CASSYGTAKTGELFF
TGTGCCAGCAGCTACGGGACAGCTAAAACCGGGGAGCTGTTTTTT
>TRBJ2-5|.|TRBV12-3/TRBV12-4|.
CASSPARADQETQYF
TGTGCCAGCAGCCCCGCGAGGGCAGACCAAGAGACCCAGTACTTC
>TRBJ2-1|TRBD1|TRBV15|few
CATIPGQGNEQFF
TGTGCCACCATCCCGGGACAGGGCAATGAGCAGTTCTTC